This T cell receptor (beta chain) is from a study of blood T cell repertoires in COVID-19. As processed by the authors: Nucleated cell counts were estimated from reference gene primer amplification. Profiling relied on immunoSEQ multiplex PCR, and the TCRdb table lists in-frame clones only, not all of them. The DNA was the basis for D and trimming; V, J and clone size are from that table. The table includes 210,000 or so clones, around 82% detected once. Within 2 weeks of study entry, exposed participants had contacted a PCR-confirmed or clinician-diagnosed COVID-19 case. Trimming left V 8 bases short and J 5 bases short, with 15 bases between. CDR1 is SNHLY and CDR2 is FYNNEI in the germline V gene. There are 13 residues in the CDR3.

This sequence was found in a woman between 45 and 65 years old who had been exposed to COVID-19. The sample was PBMCs or T cells enriched from blood (not recorded which). The chain carries TRBV2 and TRBJ2-5; D unresolved. The CDR3, as DNA: TGTGCCAGCGGTCGGCCCCGGCGGGAGACCCAGTACTTC. Encoded protein: CASGRPRRETQYF.